Listed here are 32 T cell receptor beta chains from one sample, sequenced in a study of blood T cell repertoires in COVID-19. Method: immunoSEQ multiplex PCR; TCRdb's copy keeps in-frame clones and lacks some. The data hold over 300,000 clones, with about 88% observed a single time. The specimen sequenced was PBMCs or T cells enriched from blood (not recorded which). The receptors originated from a woman in her 40s who had recovered from COVID-19.

The chain links TRBV14 to TRBJ1-2, with 10 positions matching TRBD1. The CDR3 sequence is 14 residues long. V trimming: 5 bases; J trimming: 5 bases; junction bases outside the gene matches: 5. Germline V CDR1 and CDR2: SGHDN, FVKESK. DNA of the CDR3: TGTGCCAGCAGCGAGGGACAGGGGATTTATGGCTACACCTTC. As protein: CASSEGQGIYGYTF.

J is TRBJ1-1 and V is TRBV27, with TRBD1 matching 9 bases. Trimming cost V 5 bases and J 7 bases; bases outside gene matches: 8. There are 14 residues in the CDR3. CDR1 and CDR2 from the germline V gene are MNHEY and SMNVEV (reference sequence). The CDR3 region is CASSPRGTGSEAFF. In nucleotides, the CDR3 is TGTGCCAGCAGTCCCCGCGGGACAGGGAGTGAAGCTTTCTTT.

The genes are TRBV9 and TRBJ2-2, with a tentative D call TRBD1 (5 bases). The CDR3 length is 16 residues. V was pared by 3 bases and J by 0 bases, with 12 bases between. Germline lookup yields CDR1 SGDLS and CDR2 YYNGEE. Here the CDR3 DNA reads TGTGCCAGCAGCGGGTGGGGCACTGCGAACACCGGGGAGCTGTTTTTT. Protein product: CASSGWGTANTGELFF.

This sequence joins TRBV28 and TRBJ1-5, with TRBD1 identical over 12 bases. Per the germline V gene, CDR1 is MDHEN and CDR2 is SYDVKM. CDR3 size: 15 residues. With 6 bases clipped from V and 7 bases from J, the junction kept 7 bases outside the gene matches. The CDR3 sequence: CASSDGTGGGQPQHF. CDR3 sequence (DNA): TGTGCCAGCAGCGATGGGACAGGGGGCGGGCAGCCCCAGCATTTT.

The chain carries TRBV12-3 or TRBV12-4 and TRBJ1-6; TRBD1 matches at 8 bases. J lost 10 bases, V lost 7 bases, and 6 bases had no gene match. The CDR3 runs to 13 residues. Written as DNA, the CDR3 is TGTGCCAGCACGGACAGGGCCAGATCACCCCTCCACTTT. Its translation: CASTDRARSPLHF.

The chain links TRBV9 to TRBJ2-1; D is unresolved. Germline CDR1 reads SGDLS; CDR2 reads YYNGEE. There are 15 residues in the CDR3. Trimming removed 0 bases from V and 0 bases from J, with 7 bases in between. The DNA for the CDR3 is TGTGCCAGCAGCGTAGCTCTATCCTCCTACAATGAGCAGTTCTTC. It specifies CASSVALSSYNEQFF. Full variable domain (missing parts from reference TRBV9 and TRBJ2-1): DSGVTQTPKHLITATGQRVTLRCSPRSGDLSVYWYQQSLDQGLQFLIQYYNGEERAKGNILERFSAQQFPDLHSELNLSSLELGDSALYFCASSVALSSYNEQFFGPGTRLTVL.

The chain joins TRBV10-3 to TRBJ1-2; D is possibly TRBD1 (6 bases). The V end lost 2 bases, the J end lost 1 base, and 11 bases lay between the germline ends. The CDR3 is made up of 15 amino acids. CDR1 and CDR2 (germline): ENHRY, SYGVKD. In DNA, the CDR3 is TGTGCCATCAGTGAGCGGGCAGGGGTTAACTATGGCTACACCTTC. This translates into CAISERAGVNYGYTF.

V usage is TRBV6-5 and J usage is TRBJ1-4; D remains ambiguous. V shed 2 bases and J shed 8 bases, with 12 bases lying between them. Looked up from germline, CDR1 is MNHEY and CDR2 is SVGAGI. This CDR3 is 14 amino acids long. CDR3 protein: CASSYTLSKEKLFF. DNA of the CDR3: TGTGCCAGCAGTTACACCCTGAGTAAGGAAAAACTGTTTTTT.

The gene calls are TRBV25-1 and TRBJ2-1, with 8 bases fitting TRBD2. J was trimmed by 12 bases and V by 1 base; bases with no gene match: 14. The CDR3 totals 16 residues. Germline loops: CDR1 MGHDK, CDR2 SYGVNS. The CDR3 is CASSESGRQREMGQFF. DNA for the CDR3: TGTGCCAGCAGTGAATCCGGACGCCAGCGGGAGATGGGGCAGTTCTTC.

This chain connects TRBV30 to TRBJ1-4; D unresolved. The CDR3 contains 15 residues. In germline, CDR1 is GTSNPN, CDR2 SVGIG (reference sequence). V was clipped by 2 bases and J by 8 bases, with 18 bases between them. The CDR3, as DNA: TGTGCCTGGAGTCCGACTAGACTCCCTGGAGAAAAACTGTTTTTT. Translating it yields CAWSPTRLPGEKLFF.

The rearrangement links TRBV6-6 to TRBJ1-1; 9 positions match TRBD1. Unmatched junction bases numbered 7, after V lost 2 bases and J lost 6 bases. Germline values: CDR1 MNHNY, CDR2 SVGAGI (reference sequence). The CDR3 contains 15 residues. The CDR3: CASSYPGTGWAEAFF. Written as DNA, the CDR3 is TGTGCCAGCAGTTACCCTGGGACAGGGTGGGCTGAAGCTTTCTTT.

The chain is built from TRBV4-3 and TRBJ2-1; TRBD1 is a possible D gene (5 bases). Germline values: CDR1 LGHNA, CDR2 YSLEER. V was trimmed by 3 bases and J by 7 bases, leaving 22 bases between them. The CDR3 is 17 residues long. DNA for the CDR3: TGCGCCAGCAGCCAGATGTTAGAAGGGAAGGGGATGAATGAGCAGTTCTTC. It is translated as CASSQMLEGKGMNEQFF.

In this sample, this clone turned up once. The chain links TRBV29-1 to TRBJ2-1; 7 bases fit TRBD2. Unmatched junction bases numbered 9, after V lost 8 bases and J lost 8 bases. This CDR3 comprises 12 residues. Germline values: CDR1 SQVTM, CDR2 ANQGSEA. The CDR3 loop reads CSSPGEGYEQFF. DNA for the CDR3: TGCAGCTCCCCCGGGGAGGGCTATGAGCAGTTCTTC.

The chain joins TRBV14 to TRBJ2-7; a possible D gene is TRBD2 (5 bases). The CDR3 spans 14 residues. Germline V gene lookup returns CDR1 SGHDN and CDR2 FVKESK. Trimming pared 3 bases from V and 0 bases from J, leaving 9 bases between. In DNA, the CDR3 is TGTGCCAGCAGCCATTACGGGGACTCCTACGAGCAGTACTTC. It translates to CASSHYGDSYEQYF.

V gene TRBV5-4 combines with J gene TRBJ2-3; 7 bases fit TRBD2. In germline, CDR1 is SGHNT, CDR2 YYREEE (reference sequence). This CDR3 has 15 amino acids. With 2 bases clipped from V and 3 bases from J, the junction kept 6 bases outside the gene matches. CDR3 bases: TGTGCCAGCAGCTTCCGCGTTAGCGGGACAGATACGCAGTATTTT. Translating it yields CASSFRVSGTDTQYF.

The chain combines TRBV11-2 with TRBJ1-5; D uncertain. This CDR3 is built from 20 residues. Germline CDR1 and CDR2: SGHAT and FQNNGV. The V and J ends lost 0 bases and 2 bases respectively, with 23 bases between them. CDR3 sequence: CASSLEVRRDRRKGNQPQHF. CDR3 nucleotide sequence: TGTGCCAGCAGCTTAGAAGTAAGGAGGGATAGGCGTAAGGGCAATCAGCCCCAGCATTTT.

The chain is built from TRBV9 and TRBJ1-1; D unclear. Germline CDR1 and CDR2: SGDLS and YYNGEE. This CDR3 comprises 14 residues. V lost 4 bases and J lost 2, with 12 bases in between. The DNA of the CDR3 is TGTGCCAGCAGCCCCCGACGGGAAAACACTGAAGCTTTCTTT. Its protein product is CASSPRRENTEAFF.

Remarks on this clone: Relative to the germline gene, one junction end is altered; a read error may explain this. The genes are TRBV7-2 and TRBJ1-2; perhaps TRBD1 as D (5 bases). The CDR3 is 15 amino acids. The germline CDR1 and CDR2 sequences are SGHTA and FQGNSA. CDR3 residues: CASSLGAQGHYGYTF. The CDR3 bases are TGTGCCAGCAGTTTAGGGGCGCAGGGCCACTATGGCTACACCTTC.

The rearrangement links TRBV7-2 to TRBJ1-2, with D maybe TRBD1 (5 bases). The CDR3 is 16 residues long. Germline CDR1 is SGHTA and CDR2 is FQGNSA. The V and J ends lost 5 bases and 0 bases respectively, with 16 bases between them. Here the CDR3 reads CASSAWGSLANYGYTF. CDR3 sequence (DNA): TGTGCCAGCAGCGCGTGGGGCAGCTTAGCTAACTATGGCTACACCTTC.

This clone came up once. V gene TRBV11-3 combines with J gene TRBJ2-2; a possible D gene is TRBD2 (5 bases). This CDR3 comprises 15 residues. The germline CDR1 and CDR2 sequences are SGHNT and YENEEA. Trimming shortened V by 2 bases and J by 5 bases, and 12 bases separated the two germline ends. The CDR3 nucleotides are TGTGCCAGCAGCTTATACCGGGGATCTACCGGGGAGCTGTTTTTT. Its protein product is CASSLYRGSTGELFF.

This clone was counted a single time. This chain links TRBV28 with TRBJ1-5; possibly TRBD1 for D (6 bases). This CDR3 has 14 amino acids. The V end lost 1 base, the J end lost 6 bases, and 10 bases lay between the germline ends. Germline CDR1 MDHEN, CDR2 SYDVKM. This CDR3 reads CASSLSGESQPQHF. In DNA form, the CDR3 reads TGTGCCAGCAGTTTATCAGGGGAAAGTCAGCCCCAGCATTTT.

V and J are TRBV6-2 or TRBV6-3 and TRBJ2-7, with 9 nucleotides matching TRBD2. The CDR3 is 16 amino acids. The V and J ends lost 0 bases and 3 bases, in that order; junction bases with no gene match: 6. Germline CDR1 is MNHEY and CDR2 is SVGEGT. The CDR3 bases are TGTGCCAGCAGTTACTCGCGTAGCGGGGGAGACTACGAGCAGTACTTC. Protein: CASSYSRSGGDYEQYF.

V is TRBV29-1 and J is TRBJ1-2, with 7 bases fitting TRBD1. This CDR3 contains 13 residues. Germline V gives CDR1 SQVTM, CDR2 ANQGSEA. Here the CDR3 reads CSVIRGANYGYTF. The CDR3 DNA reads TGCAGTGTTATCAGGGGGGCTAACTATGGCTACACCTTC.

This chain uses TRBV28 with TRBJ2-7; TRBD2 is a possible D gene (6 bases). The CDR3 totals 14 residues. Germline V lookup: CDR1 MDHEN, CDR2 SYDVKM. V was trimmed by 6 bases and J by 2 bases, leaving 14 bases between them. CDR3 bases: TGTGCCAGCAGCCCTGCGCTAGCGACCTACGAGCAGTACTTC. It translates to CASSPALATYEQYF.

The rearrangement joins TRBV4-1 to TRBJ1-6, with TRBD1 as a possible D gene (6 bases). The CDR3 is 16 amino acids. Germline CDR1 MGHRA, CDR2 YSYEKL. V was shortened by 3 bases and J by 3 bases, with 12 bases between the two germline ends. CDR3 nucleotide sequence: TGCGCCAGCAGCCAGAGCACAGGGTTCTATAATTCACCCCTCCACTTT. Translated, it gives CASSQSTGFYNSPLHF.

The chain links TRBV30 to TRBJ1-5; maybe TRBD1 (6 bases). Germline V gene sequence: CDR1 GTSNPN, CDR2 SVGIG (reference sequence). Trimming stripped 4 bases from V and 7 bases from J, with 14 bases between. The CDR3 loop spans 13 amino acids. The CDR3 region is CAWMAGAKQPQHF. The CDR3 DNA follows: TGTGCCTGGATGGCGGGGGCAAAACAGCCCCAGCATTTT. The full variable domain, completed using reference TRBV30 and TRBJ1-5, is SQTIHQWPATLVQPVGSPLSLECTVEGTSNPNLYWYRQAAGRGLQLLFYSVGIGQISSEVPQNLSASRPQDRQFILSSKKLLLSDSGFYLCAWMAGAKQPQHFGDGTRLSIL.

The J gene is TRBJ2-1, the V gene TRBV7-2, with a tentative D call TRBD1 (6 bases). Trimming left V 5 bases short and J 0 bases short, with 11 bases between. Germline lookup yields CDR1 SGHTA and CDR2 FQGNSA. CDR3 size: 15 residues. The CDR3 reads CASSLRGSSYNEQFF. In DNA form, the CDR3 reads TGTGCCAGCAGCCTAAGGGGGAGCTCCTACAATGAGCAGTTCTTC. The variable domain in full, completed from reference TRBV7-2 and TRBJ2-1, reads GAGVSQSPSNKVTEKGKDVELRCDPISGHTALYWYRQSLGQGLEFLIYFQGNSAPDKSGLPSDRFSAERTGGSVSTLTIQRTQQEDSAVYLCASSLRGSSYNEQFFGPGTRLTVL.

The rearrangement links TRBV28 to TRBJ1-3, with no clear D. V lost 6 bases, J lost 10 bases, and 19 bases lay in between. This CDR3 region has 14 residues. CDR1 MDHEN and CDR2 SYDVKM come from the germline V gene. CDR3 protein: CASSLTADLETIYF. The CDR3 DNA reads TGTGCCAGCAGCCTGACCGCGGACTTGGAGACCATATATTTT.

The chain carries TRBV6-2 or TRBV6-3 and TRBJ2-7; TRBD2 is a possible D gene (5 bases). The V end lost 2 bases, the J end lost 0 bases, and 5 bases lay between the germline ends. This CDR3 contains 13 residues. In germline, CDR1 is MNHEY, CDR2 SVGEGT. CDR3 DNA: TGTGCCAGCAGTTACGACTACTCCTACGAGCAGTACTTC. Protein product: CASSYDYSYEQYF.

This chain connects TRBV7-3 to TRBJ1-1, with D uncertain. The CDR3 length is 13 residues. CDR1 and CDR2 from the germline V gene are SGHTA and FQGTGA. The V and J ends lost 6 bases and 1 base respectively, with 9 bases between them. The CDR3 nucleotides read TGTGCCAGCAGAGATATGGCGAACACTGAAGCTTTCTTT. Translated, it gives CASRDMANTEAFF.

The chain is built from TRBV19 and TRBJ1-1; D is unresolved. Trimming removed 5 bases from V and 4 bases from J, with 11 bases in between. CDR1 and CDR2 (germline): LNHDA, SQIVND (reference sequence). This CDR3 is built from 13 residues. The CDR3 bases are TGTGCCAGTAGTTTGGAGGGAGGCACTGAAGCTTTCTTT. Protein product: CASSLEGGTEAFF. The full variable domain, in which reference TRBV19 and TRBJ1-1 provide the parts outside the CDR3, is DGGITQSPKYLFRKEGQNVTLSCEQNLNHDAMYWYRQDPGQGLRLIYYSQIVNDFQKGDIAEGYSVSREKKESFPLTVTSAQKNPTAFYLCASSLEGGTEAFFGQGTRLTVV.

The CDR3 sequence: CASSTGSNQPQHF. The CDR3 nucleotides are TGTGCCAGCAGTACAGGCAGCAATCAGCCCCAGCATTTT. The J gene is TRBJ1-5, the V gene TRBV2, with D possibly being TRBD1 (5 bases). The V and J ends lost 5 bases and 1 base respectively, with 6 bases between them. Germline V CDR1 and CDR2: SNHLY, FYNNEI. The CDR3 runs to 13 residues.